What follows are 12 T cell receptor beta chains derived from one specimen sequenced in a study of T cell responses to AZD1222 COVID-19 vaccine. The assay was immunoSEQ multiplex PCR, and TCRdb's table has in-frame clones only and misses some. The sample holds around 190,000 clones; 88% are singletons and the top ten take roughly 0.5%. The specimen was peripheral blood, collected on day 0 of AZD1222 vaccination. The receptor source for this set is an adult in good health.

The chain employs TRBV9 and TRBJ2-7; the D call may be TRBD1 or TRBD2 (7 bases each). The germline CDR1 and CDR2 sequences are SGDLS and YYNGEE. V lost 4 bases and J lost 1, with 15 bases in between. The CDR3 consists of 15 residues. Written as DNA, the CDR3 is TGTGCCAGCAGCCCCCGACAGGGAGGGTCCTACGAGCAGTACTTC. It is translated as CASSPRQGGSYEQYF.

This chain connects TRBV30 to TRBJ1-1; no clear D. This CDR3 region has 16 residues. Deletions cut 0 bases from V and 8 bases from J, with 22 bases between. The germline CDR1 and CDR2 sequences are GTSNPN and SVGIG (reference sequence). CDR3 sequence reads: CAWSVRGFSARREAFF. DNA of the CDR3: TGTGCCTGGAGTGTACGAGGGTTCAGTGCTCGGCGAGAAGCTTTCTTT.

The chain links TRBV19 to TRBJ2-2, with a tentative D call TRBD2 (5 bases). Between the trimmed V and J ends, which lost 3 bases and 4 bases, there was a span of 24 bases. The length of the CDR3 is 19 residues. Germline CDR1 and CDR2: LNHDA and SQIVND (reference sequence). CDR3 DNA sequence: TGTGCCAGTAGTATCGGTGGTCACTCCCGGGAACGGGCCACCGGGGAGCTGTTTTTT. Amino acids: CASSIGGHSRERATGELFF.

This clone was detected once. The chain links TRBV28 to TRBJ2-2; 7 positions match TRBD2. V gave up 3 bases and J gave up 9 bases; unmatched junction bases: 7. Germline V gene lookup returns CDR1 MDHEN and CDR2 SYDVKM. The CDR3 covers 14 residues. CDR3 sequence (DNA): TGTGCCAGCAGTTTGGGGGGAGGGGTACGGGAGCTGTTTTTT. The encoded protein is CASSLGGGVRELFF. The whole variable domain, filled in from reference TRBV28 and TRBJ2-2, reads DVKVTQSSRYLVKRTGEKVFLECVQDMDHENMFWYRQDPGLGLRLIYFSYDVKMKEKGDIPEGYSVSREKKERFSLILESASTNQTSMYLCASSLGGGVRELFFGEGSRLTVL.

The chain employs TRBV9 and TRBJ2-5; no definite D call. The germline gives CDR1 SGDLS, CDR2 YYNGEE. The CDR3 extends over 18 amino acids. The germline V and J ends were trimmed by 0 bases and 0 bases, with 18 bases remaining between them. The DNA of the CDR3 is TGTGCCAGCAGCGTAGTTTTAAGAAACAAAATAAACCAAGAGACCCAGTACTTC. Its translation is CASSVVLRNKINQETQYF.

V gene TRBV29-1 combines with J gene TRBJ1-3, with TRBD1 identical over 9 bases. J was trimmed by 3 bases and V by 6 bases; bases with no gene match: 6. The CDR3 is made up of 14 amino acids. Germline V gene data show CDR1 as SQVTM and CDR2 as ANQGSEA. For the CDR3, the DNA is TGCAGCGTGCAACAGGGGGCGGTTGGAAACACCATATATTTT. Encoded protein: CSVQQGAVGNTIYF. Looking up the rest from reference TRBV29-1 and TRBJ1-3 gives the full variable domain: SAVISQKPSRDICQRGTSLTIQCQVDSQVTMMFWYRQQPGQSLTLIATANQGSEATYESGFVIDKFPISRPNLTFSTLTVSNMSPEDSSIYLCSVQQGAVGNTIYFGEGSWLTVV.

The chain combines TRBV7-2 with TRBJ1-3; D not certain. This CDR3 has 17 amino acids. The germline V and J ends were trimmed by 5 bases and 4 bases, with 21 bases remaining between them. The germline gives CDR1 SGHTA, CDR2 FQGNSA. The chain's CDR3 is CASSPQGGTIRGNTIYF. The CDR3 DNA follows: TGTGCCAGCAGCCCACAAGGAGGCACCATAAGAGGAAACACCATATATTTT. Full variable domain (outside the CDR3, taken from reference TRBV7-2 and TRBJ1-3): GAGVSQSPSNKVTEKGKDVELRCDPISGHTALYWYRQSLGQGLEFLIYFQGNSAPDKSGLPSDRFSAERTGGSVSTLTIQRTQQEDSAVYLCASSPQGGTIRGNTIYFGEGSWLTVV.

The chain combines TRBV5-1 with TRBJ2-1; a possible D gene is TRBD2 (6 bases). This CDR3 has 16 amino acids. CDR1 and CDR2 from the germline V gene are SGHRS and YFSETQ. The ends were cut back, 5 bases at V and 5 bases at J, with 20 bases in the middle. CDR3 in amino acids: CASSGIRASEDNEQFF. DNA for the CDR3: TGCGCCAGCAGTGGAATAAGGGCTAGCGAAGACAATGAGCAGTTCTTC.

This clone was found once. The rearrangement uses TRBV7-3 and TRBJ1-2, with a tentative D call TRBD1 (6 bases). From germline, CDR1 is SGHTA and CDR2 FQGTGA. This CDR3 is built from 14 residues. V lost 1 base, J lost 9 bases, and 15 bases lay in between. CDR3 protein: CASSLMGRGSRYTF. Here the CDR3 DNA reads TGTGCCAGCAGCTTAATGGGCAGGGGATCGCGCTACACCTTC.

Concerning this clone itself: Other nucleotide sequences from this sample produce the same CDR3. CDR3 sequence reads: CASSVEANSPLHF. The CDR3 DNA reads as TGTGCCAGCAGCGTAGAGGCTAATTCACCCCTCCACTTT. The gene calls are TRBV9 and TRBJ1-6; no clear D. CDR1 and CDR2 from the germline V gene are SGDLS and YYNGEE. Trimming took off 0 bases at V and 6 bases at J, with 4 bases between the two ends. This CDR3 region has 13 residues. The full variable domain, in which reference TRBV9 and TRBJ1-6 provide the parts outside the CDR3, is DSGVTQTPKHLITATGQRVTLRCSPRSGDLSVYWYQQSLDQGLQFLIQYYNGEERAKGNILERFSAQQFPDLHSELNLSSLELGDSALYFCASSVEANSPLHFGNGTRLTVT.

The CDR3 sequence is CASSLSIGLGGFYEQYF. The CDR3 region has the DNA TGTGCCAGCAGTTTATCGATCGGTTTAGGGGGCTTCTACGAGCAGTACTTC. This rearrangement joins TRBV28 to TRBJ2-7, with 7 bases that match TRBD1. V dropped 1 base and J dropped 3; count of bases not matched to a gene: 12. CDR1 MDHEN and CDR2 SYDVKM come from the germline V gene. The CDR3 is made up of 17 amino acids.

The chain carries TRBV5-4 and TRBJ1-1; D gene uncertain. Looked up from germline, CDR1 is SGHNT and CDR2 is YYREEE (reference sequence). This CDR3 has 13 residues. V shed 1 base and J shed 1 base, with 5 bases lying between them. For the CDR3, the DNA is TGTGCCAGCAGCTTGCCCAAGAACACTGAAGCTTTCTTT. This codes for CASSLPKNTEAFF.